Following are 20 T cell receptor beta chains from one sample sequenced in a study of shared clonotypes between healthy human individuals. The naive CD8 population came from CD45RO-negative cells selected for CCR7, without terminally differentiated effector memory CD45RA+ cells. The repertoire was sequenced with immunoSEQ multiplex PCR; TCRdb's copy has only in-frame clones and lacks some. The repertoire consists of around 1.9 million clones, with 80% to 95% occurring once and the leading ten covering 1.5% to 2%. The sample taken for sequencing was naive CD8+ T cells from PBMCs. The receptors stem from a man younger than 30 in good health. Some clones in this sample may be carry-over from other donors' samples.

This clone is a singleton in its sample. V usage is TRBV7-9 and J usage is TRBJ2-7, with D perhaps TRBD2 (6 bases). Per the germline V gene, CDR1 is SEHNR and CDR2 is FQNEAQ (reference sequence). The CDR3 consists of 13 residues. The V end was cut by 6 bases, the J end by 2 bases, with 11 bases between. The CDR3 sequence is CASRRDLTYEQYF. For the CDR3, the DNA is TGTGCCAGCAGGCGGGACTTGACCTACGAGCAGTACTTC.

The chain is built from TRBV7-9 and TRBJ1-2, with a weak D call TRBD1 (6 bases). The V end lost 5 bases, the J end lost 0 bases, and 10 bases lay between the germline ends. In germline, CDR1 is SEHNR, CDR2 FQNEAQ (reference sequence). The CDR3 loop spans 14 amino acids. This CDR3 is CASSPEGANYGYTF. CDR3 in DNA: TGTGCCAGCAGCCCCGAGGGGGCTAACTATGGCTACACCTTC.

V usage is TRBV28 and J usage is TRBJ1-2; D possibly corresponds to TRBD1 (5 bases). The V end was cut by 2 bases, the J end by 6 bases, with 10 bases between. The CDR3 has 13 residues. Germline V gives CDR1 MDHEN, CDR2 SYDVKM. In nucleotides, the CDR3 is TGTGCCAGCAGTTTAGGGACCTGGGATGGCTACACCTTC. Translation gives CASSLGTWDGYTF.

The CDR3 region is CASSPGLAENTGELFF. CDR3 nucleotides: TGTGCCAGCAGCCCAGGACTAGCGGAGAACACCGGGGAGCTGTTTTTT. The rearrangement uses TRBV7-9 and TRBJ2-2; 10 positions agree with TRBD2. Per germline, CDR1 SEHNR and CDR2 FQNEAQ (reference sequence). V lost 5 bases, J lost 1 base, and 4 bases stayed unmatched. This CDR3 is 16 amino acids long.

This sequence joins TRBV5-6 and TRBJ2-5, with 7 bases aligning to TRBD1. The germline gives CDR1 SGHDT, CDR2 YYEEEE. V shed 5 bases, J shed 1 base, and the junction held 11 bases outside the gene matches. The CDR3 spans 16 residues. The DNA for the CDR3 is TGTGCCAGCAGTACTGACAGGGAAATCCGCCAAGAGACCCAGTACTTC. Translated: CASSTDREIRQETQYF.

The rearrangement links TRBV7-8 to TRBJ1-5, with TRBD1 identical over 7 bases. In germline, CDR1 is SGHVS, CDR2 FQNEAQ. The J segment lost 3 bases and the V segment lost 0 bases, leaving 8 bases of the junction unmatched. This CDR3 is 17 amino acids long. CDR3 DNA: TGTGCCAGCAGCTTAGCACCCGGGACAGAGACCAATCAGCCCCAGCATTTT. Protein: CASSLAPGTETNQPQHF.

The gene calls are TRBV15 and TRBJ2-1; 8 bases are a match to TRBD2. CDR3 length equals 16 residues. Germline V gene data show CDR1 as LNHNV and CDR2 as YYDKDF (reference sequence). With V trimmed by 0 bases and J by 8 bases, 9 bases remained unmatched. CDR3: CATSRDLGGRSDEQFF. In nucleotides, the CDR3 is TGTGCCACCAGCAGAGATCTGGGCGGGAGGAGCGATGAGCAGTTCTTC.

CDR3 residues: CASSFGGEAEAFF. The DNA for the CDR3 is TGTGCCAGCAGCTTCGGGGGGGAGGCTGAAGCTTTCTTT. V gene TRBV5-4 combines with J gene TRBJ1-1; maybe TRBD1 (5 bases). Trimming cost V 2 bases and J 6 bases, with 11 bases left between them. CDR3 length: 13 residues. Germline V gives CDR1 SGHNT, CDR2 YYREEE (reference sequence).

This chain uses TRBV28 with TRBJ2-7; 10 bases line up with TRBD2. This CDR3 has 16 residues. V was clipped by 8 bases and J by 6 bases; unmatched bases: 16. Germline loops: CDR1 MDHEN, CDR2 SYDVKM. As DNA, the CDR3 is TGTGCCAGCTCCGGGACTAGCGAAAAGTGGGGAGCCGAGCAGTACTTC. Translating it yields CASSGTSEKWGAEQYF.

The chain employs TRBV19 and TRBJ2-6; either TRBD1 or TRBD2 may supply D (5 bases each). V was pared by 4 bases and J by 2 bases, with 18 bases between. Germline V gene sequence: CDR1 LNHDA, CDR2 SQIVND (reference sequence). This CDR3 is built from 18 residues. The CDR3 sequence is CASSTFRDRVPGANVLTF. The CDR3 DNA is TGTGCCAGTAGTACCTTCCGGGACCGAGTTCCTGGGGCCAACGTCCTGACTTTC.

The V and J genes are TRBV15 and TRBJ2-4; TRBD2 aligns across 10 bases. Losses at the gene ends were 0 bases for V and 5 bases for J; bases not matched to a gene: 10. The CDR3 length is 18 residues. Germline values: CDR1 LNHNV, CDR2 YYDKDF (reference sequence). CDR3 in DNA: TGTGCCACCAGCAGAGATGTGGCTAGCGGGAGCCCTCAAAACATTCAGTACTTC. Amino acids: CATSRDVASGSPQNIQYF. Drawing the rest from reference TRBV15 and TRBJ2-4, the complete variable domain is DAMVIQNPRYQVTQFGKPVTLSCSQTLNHNVMYWYQQKSSQAPKLLFHYYDKDFNNEADTPDNFQSRRPNTSFCFLDIRSPGLGDTAMYLCATSRDVASGSPQNIQYFGAGTRLSVL.

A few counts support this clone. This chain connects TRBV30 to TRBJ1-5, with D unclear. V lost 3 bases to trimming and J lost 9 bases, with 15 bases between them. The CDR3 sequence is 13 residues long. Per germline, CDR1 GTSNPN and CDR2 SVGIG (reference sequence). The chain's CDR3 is CAWSDGPGGPQHF. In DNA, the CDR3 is TGTGCCTGGAGCGATGGCCCGGGTGGGCCCCAGCATTTT. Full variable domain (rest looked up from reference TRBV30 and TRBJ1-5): SQTIHQWPATLVQPVGSPLSLECTVEGTSNPNLYWYRQAAGRGLQLLFYSVGIGQISSEVPQNLSASRPQDRQFILSSKKLLLSDSGFYLCAWSDGPGGPQHFGDGTRLSIL.

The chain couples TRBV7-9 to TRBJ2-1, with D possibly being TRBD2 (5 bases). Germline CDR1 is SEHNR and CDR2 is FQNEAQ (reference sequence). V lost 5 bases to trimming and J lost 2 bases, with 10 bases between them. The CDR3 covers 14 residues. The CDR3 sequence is CASSEGPTYNEQFF. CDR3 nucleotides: TGTGCCAGCAGCGAGGGCCCAACCTACAATGAGCAGTTCTTC.

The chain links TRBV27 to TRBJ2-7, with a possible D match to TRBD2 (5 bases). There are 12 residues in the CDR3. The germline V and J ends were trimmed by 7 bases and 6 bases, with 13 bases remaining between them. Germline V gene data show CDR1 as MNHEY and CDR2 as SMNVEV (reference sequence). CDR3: CASTYGNFEQYF. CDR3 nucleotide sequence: TGTGCCAGCACCTACGGGAACTTCGAGCAGTACTTC.

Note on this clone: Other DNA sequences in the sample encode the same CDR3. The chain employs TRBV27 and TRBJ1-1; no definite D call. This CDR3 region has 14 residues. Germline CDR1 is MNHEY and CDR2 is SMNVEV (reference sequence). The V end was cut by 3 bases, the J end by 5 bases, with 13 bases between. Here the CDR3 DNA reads TGTGCCAGCAGTTTGAGGGATCGAGGAACTGAAGCTTTCTTT. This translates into CASSLRDRGTEAFF.

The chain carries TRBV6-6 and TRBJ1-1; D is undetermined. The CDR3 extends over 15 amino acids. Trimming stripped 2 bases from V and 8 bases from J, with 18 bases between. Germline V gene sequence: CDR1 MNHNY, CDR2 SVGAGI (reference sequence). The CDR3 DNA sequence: TGTGCCAGCAGTTACGGGCAAGGCCCCTCGGTGGAAGCTTTCTTT. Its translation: CASSYGQGPSVEAFF.

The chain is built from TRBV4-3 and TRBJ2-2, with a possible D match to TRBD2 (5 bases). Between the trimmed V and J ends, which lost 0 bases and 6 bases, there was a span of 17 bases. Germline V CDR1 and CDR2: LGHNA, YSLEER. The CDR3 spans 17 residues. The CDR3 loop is CASSQDRPRLSAGELFF. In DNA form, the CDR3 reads TGCGCCAGCAGCCAAGATCGACCCCGACTATCGGCCGGGGAGCTGTTTTTT.

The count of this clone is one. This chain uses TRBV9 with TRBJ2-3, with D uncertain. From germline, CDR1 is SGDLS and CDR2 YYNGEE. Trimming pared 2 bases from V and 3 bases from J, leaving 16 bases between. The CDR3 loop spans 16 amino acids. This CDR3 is CASSVPLVGGTDTQYF. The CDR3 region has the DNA TGTGCCAGCAGCGTCCCGTTGGTGGGTGGGACAGATACGCAGTATTTT. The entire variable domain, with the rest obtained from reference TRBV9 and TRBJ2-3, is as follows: DSGVTQTPKHLITATGQRVTLRCSPRSGDLSVYWYQQSLDQGLQFLIQYYNGEERAKGNILERFSAQQFPDLHSELNLSSLELGDSALYFCASSVPLVGGTDTQYFGPGTRLTVL.

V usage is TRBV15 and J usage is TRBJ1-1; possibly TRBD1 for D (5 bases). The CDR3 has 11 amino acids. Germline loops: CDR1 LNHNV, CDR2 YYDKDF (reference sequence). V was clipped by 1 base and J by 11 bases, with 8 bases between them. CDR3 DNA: TGTGCCACCAGCAGAGCGGGGGACGCTTTCTTT. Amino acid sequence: CATSRAGDAFF.

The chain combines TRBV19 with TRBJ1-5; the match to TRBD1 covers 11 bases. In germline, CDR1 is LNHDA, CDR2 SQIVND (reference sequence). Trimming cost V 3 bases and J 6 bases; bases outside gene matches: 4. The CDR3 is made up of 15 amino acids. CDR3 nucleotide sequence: TGTGCCAGTAGTATCGGGACAGGGGGAACTCAGCCCCAGCATTTT. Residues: CASSIGTGGTQPQHF.